This T cell receptor beta chain was found in a study of blood T cell repertoires in COVID-19. Study as a whole: Nucleic acid was either cDNA or gDNA, and it came from T cells, B-cell-depleted T cells, or PBMCs.

V shed 7 bases and J 7 bases; nucleotides not matched to a gene: 8. This CDR3 is built from 14 residues. The germline CDR1 and CDR2 sequences are MNHEY and SVGAGI. Authors' data handling: Cell counts per sample came from amplifying reference gene primers. Clones were read by immunoSEQ multiplex PCR, and TCRdb kept only the in-frame ones, dropping some. The DNA gave D and trimming, while V, J and clone size come from that table. The profile shows over 60,000 clones, about 80% of them singletons. This chain joins TRBV6-5 and TRBJ1-4, with 8 bases that match TRBD1. The TCR was taken from a human donor in a cohort sampled during active COVID-19. The sequenced material came from peripheral blood. The CDR3 here is CASISGGSGEKLFF. CDR3 DNA sequence: TGTGCCAGCATATCAGGGGGCTCGGGTGAAAAACTGTTTTTT.